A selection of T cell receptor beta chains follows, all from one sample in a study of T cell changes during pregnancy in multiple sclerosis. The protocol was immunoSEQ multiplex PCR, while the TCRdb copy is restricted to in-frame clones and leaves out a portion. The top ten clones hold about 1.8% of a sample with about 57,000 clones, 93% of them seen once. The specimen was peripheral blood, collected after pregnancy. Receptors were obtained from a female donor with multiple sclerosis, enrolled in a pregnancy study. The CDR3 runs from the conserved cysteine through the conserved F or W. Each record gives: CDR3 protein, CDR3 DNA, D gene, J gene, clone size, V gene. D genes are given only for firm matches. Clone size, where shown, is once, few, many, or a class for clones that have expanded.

CDR3 protein: CASNPETGLRSGEQYF; CDR3 DNA: TGTGCCAGCAACCCCGAAACTGGACTCCGCTCGGGTGAGCAGTACTTC; D gene: .; J gene: TRBJ2-7; clone size: .; V gene: TRBV7-8
CDR3 protein: CASSLKGDEQYF; CDR3 DNA: TGTGCCAGCAGCTTGAAAGGGGACGAGCAGTACTTC; D gene: .; J gene: TRBJ2-7; clone size: .; V gene: TRBV5-5
CDR3 protein: CASKLAIQETQYF; CDR3 DNA: TGTGCCAGCAAACTAGCGATACAAGAGACCCAGTACTTC; D gene: TRBD2; J gene: TRBJ2-5; clone size: .; V gene: TRBV27
CDR3 protein: CASSLLTGVNTEAFF; CDR3 DNA: TGTGCCAGCAGCCTATTAACAGGGGTGAACACTGAAGCTTTCTTT; D gene: TRBD1; J gene: TRBJ1-1; clone size: .; V gene: TRBV5-4
CDR3 protein: CASSLVGGRVGVYNEQFF; CDR3 DNA: TGTGCCAGCAGCTTAGTGGGCGGCAGGGTCGGAGTGTACAATGAGCAGTTCTTC; D gene: .; J gene: TRBJ2-1; clone size: .; V gene: TRBV7-9
CDR3 protein: CASSDLRNATNEKLFF; CDR3 DNA: TGTGCCAGCAGTGACTTGAGGAATGCAACTAATGAAAAACTGTTTTTT; D gene: .; J gene: TRBJ1-4; clone size: .; V gene: TRBV6-4
CDR3 protein: CASSGDGRAGETQYF; CDR3 DNA: TGCGCCAGCAGCGGGGACGGGAGGGCCGGCGAGACCCAGTACTTC; D gene: TRBD2; J gene: TRBJ2-5; clone size: .; V gene: TRBV5-1
CDR3 protein: CASSQDRDSLYEQYF; CDR3 DNA: TGCGCCAGCAGCCAAGATCGGGATTCCCTCTACGAGCAGTACTTC; D gene: .; J gene: TRBJ2-7; clone size: .; V gene: TRBV4-3
CDR3 protein: CASSLPGAGEQYF; CDR3 DNA: TGTGCCAGCAGCCTCCCGGGAGCCGGCGAGCAGTACTTC; D gene: .; J gene: TRBJ2-7; clone size: .; V gene: TRBV5-4
CDR3 protein: CASSQELAVPEQYF; CDR3 DNA: TGCGCCAGCAGCCAAGAACTAGCGGTTCCCGAGCAGTACTTC; D gene: TRBD2; J gene: TRBJ2-7; clone size: .; V gene: TRBV4-1
CDR3 protein: CASSLDYNTGELFF; CDR3 DNA: TGTGCCAGCAGCTTAGACTATAACACCGGGGAGCTGTTTTTT; D gene: .; J gene: TRBJ2-2; clone size: .; V gene: TRBV11-2
CDR3 protein: CASSLTGGNSPLHF; CDR3 DNA: TGTGCCAGCAGTCTGACAGGGGGAAATTCACCCCTCCACTTT; D gene: TRBD1; J gene: TRBJ1-6; clone size: .; V gene: TRBV2
CDR3 protein: CASSQDRTGDGGYYGYTF; CDR3 DNA: TGCGCCAGCAGCCAAGATAGGACAGGGGACGGGGGGTACTATGGCTACACCTTC; D gene: TRBD1; J gene: TRBJ1-2; clone size: .; V gene: TRBV4-3
CDR3 protein: CSAGVGETQYF; CDR3 DNA: TGCAGCGCGGGAGTTGGGGAGACCCAGTACTTC; D gene: .; J gene: TRBJ2-5; clone size: .; V gene: TRBV29-1
CDR3 protein: CASSFSRGRILPDTQYF; CDR3 DNA: TGTGCCAGCAGTTTTTCGAGGGGGCGGATATTGCCAGATACGCAGTATTTT; D gene: TRBD1; J gene: TRBJ2-3; clone size: .; V gene: TRBV27
CDR3 protein: CASSEQGYEQYF; CDR3 DNA: TGTGCCAGCAGTGAACAGGGCTACGAGCAGTACTTC; D gene: .; J gene: TRBJ2-7; clone size: .; V gene: TRBV25-1
CDR3 protein: CASSHLAPPNTEAFF; CDR3 DNA: TGCGCCAGCAGCCACCTAGCCCCACCGAACACTGAAGCTTTCTTT; D gene: .; J gene: TRBJ1-1; clone size: .; V gene: TRBV4-3
CDR3 protein: CASSQVPRASSYGYTF; CDR3 DNA: TGTGCCAGCAGCCAAGTTCCCAGGGCGAGTAGCTATGGCTACACCTTC; D gene: .; J gene: TRBJ1-2; clone size: .; V gene: TRBV14
CDR3 protein: CASSRGRGSNEKLFF; CDR3 DNA: TGTGCCAGCAGCCGGGGGAGGGGGTCTAATGAAAAACTGTTTTTT; D gene: .; J gene: TRBJ1-4; clone size: .; V gene: TRBV6-5
CDR3 protein: CASSMGGRERYF; CDR3 DNA: TGTGCCAGCAGCATGGGGGGGCGGGAGCGATACTTC; D gene: .; J gene: TRBJ2-7; clone size: .; V gene: TRBV5-4
CDR3 protein: CASSQDPRGGKNIQYF; CDR3 DNA: TGCGCCAGCAGCCAAGATCCTCGGGGAGGCAAAAACATTCAGTACTTC; D gene: .; J gene: TRBJ2-4; clone size: once; V gene: TRBV4-3
CDR3 protein: CASSPRTELTSYEQYF; CDR3 DNA: TGTGCCAGCAGCCCGAGGACAGAACTGACCTCCTACGAGCAGTACTTC; D gene: .; J gene: TRBJ2-7; clone size: .; V gene: TRBV28
CDR3 protein: CASSPRLADYFNEQFF; CDR3 DNA: TGTGCCAGCAGCCCAAGACTAGCGGATTACTTCAATGAGCAGTTCTTC; D gene: TRBD2; J gene: TRBJ2-1; clone size: .; V gene: TRBV7-9
CDR3 protein: CASSPRTPNYGYTF; CDR3 DNA: TGTGCCAGCAGCCCGAGGACACCCAACTATGGCTACACCTTC; D gene: .; J gene: TRBJ1-2; clone size: .; V gene: TRBV9
CDR3 protein: CASSLEEGYEQYF; CDR3 DNA: TGTGCCAGCAGCTTGGAGGAGGGCTACGAGCAGTACTTC; D gene: .; J gene: TRBJ2-7; clone size: .; V gene: TRBV5-6
CDR3 protein: CALKGRPPGLAGQETQYF; CDR3 DNA: TGTGCCCTTAAAGGGAGGCCGCCGGGACTAGCGGGTCAAGAGACCCAGTACTTC; D gene: TRBD2; J gene: TRBJ2-5; clone size: .; V gene: TRBV19
CDR3 protein: CASSQDPVINEQFF; CDR3 DNA: TGCGCCAGCAGCCAAGATCCGGTAATCAATGAGCAGTTCTTC; D gene: .; J gene: TRBJ2-1; clone size: once; V gene: TRBV4-3
CDR3 protein: CASSLAGGTDTQYF; CDR3 DNA: TGTGCCAGCAGTTTAGCGGGAGGCACAGATACGCAGTATTTT; D gene: TRBD2; J gene: TRBJ2-3; clone size: .; V gene: TRBV7-9
CDR3 protein: CATSRDPAWTSGRVDEQYF; CDR3 DNA: TGTGCCACCAGCAGAGATCCCGCTTGGACTAGCGGGAGGGTCGACGAGCAGTACTTC; D gene: TRBD2; J gene: TRBJ2-7; clone size: once; V gene: TRBV15
CDR3 protein: CASSYSDSSYEQYF; CDR3 DNA: TGTGCCAGCAGTTACTCGGACAGCTCCTACGAGCAGTACTTC; D gene: .; J gene: TRBJ2-7; clone size: .; V gene: TRBV6-5
CDR3 protein: CASSPTGVPYNEQFF; CDR3 DNA: TGTGCCAGCAGCCCGACAGGGGTCCCCTACAATGAGCAGTTCTTC; D gene: TRBD1; J gene: TRBJ2-1; clone size: .; V gene: TRBV11-3
CDR3 protein: CASSLAGALSYEQYF; CDR3 DNA: TGTGCCAGCAGTCTAGCGGGTGCCTTATCCTACGAGCAGTACTTC; D gene: TRBD2; J gene: TRBJ2-7; clone size: .; V gene: TRBV28
CDR3 protein: CASSYLTGTGVYEQYF; CDR3 DNA: TGTGCCAGCAGTTACCTGACCGGGACAGGAGTCTACGAGCAGTACTTC; D gene: TRBD1; J gene: TRBJ2-7; clone size: .; V gene: TRBV6-5
CDR3 protein: CASSPRGGERNEQFF; CDR3 DNA: TGTGCCAGCAGTCCCAGGGGAGGGGAGCGGAATGAGCAGTTCTTC; D gene: .; J gene: TRBJ2-1; clone size: .; V gene: TRBV6-5
CDR3 protein: CASSCAQGLPYNEQFF; CDR3 DNA: TGTGCCAGCAGTTGCGCACAGGGTTTGCCCTACAATGAGCAGTTCTTC; D gene: .; J gene: TRBJ2-1; clone size: .; V gene: TRBV27
CDR3 protein: CASRGTASPMNTEAFF; CDR3 DNA: TGTGCCAGTAGGGGGACAGCCTCCCCAATGAACACTGAAGCTTTCTTT; D gene: TRBD1; J gene: TRBJ1-1; clone size: .; V gene: TRBV19
CDR3 protein: CASSSGYGYTF; CDR3 DNA: TGTGCCAGCAGTTCGGGCTATGGCTACACCTTC; D gene: .; J gene: TRBJ1-2; clone size: .; V gene: TRBV27
CDR3 protein: CASNTAWNQPQHF; CDR3 DNA: TGTGCCAGCAACACCGCCTGGAATCAGCCCCAGCATTTT; D gene: .; J gene: TRBJ1-5; clone size: .; V gene: TRBV6-6
CDR3 protein: CSVRSSGSFTGELFF; CDR3 DNA: TGCAGCGTACGGAGTAGCGGGTCTTTCACCGGGGAGCTGTTTTTT; D gene: TRBD2; J gene: TRBJ2-2; clone size: .; V gene: TRBV29-1
CDR3 protein: CAWSLPWGREAIDTQYF; CDR3 DNA: TGTGCCTGGAGTCTCCCTTGGGGGCGGGAGGCTATAGATACGCAGTATTTT; D gene: TRBD2; J gene: TRBJ2-3; clone size: .; V gene: TRBV30
CDR3 protein: CASSLDRTTITGELFF; CDR3 DNA: TGTGCCAGCAGCTTGGATAGGACTACTATCACCGGGGAGCTGTTTTTT; D gene: .; J gene: TRBJ2-2; clone size: .; V gene: TRBV5-4
CDR3 protein: CASSLRKFRQGRNQPQHF; CDR3 DNA: TGTGCCAGCAGTCTCAGAAAGTTCAGGCAAGGTCGAAATCAGCCCCAGCATTTT; D gene: .; J gene: TRBJ1-5; clone size: .; V gene: TRBV28
CDR3 protein: CASSFSRYRPFSGSFKNEQFF; CDR3 DNA: TGTGCCAGCAGTTTTTCGAGGTATAGGCCTTTTAGCGGGAGTTTCAAGAATGAGCAGTTCTTC; D gene: TRBD2; J gene: TRBJ2-1; clone size: .; V gene: TRBV28
CDR3 protein: CASAAGGPVEQYF; CDR3 DNA: TGTGCCAGCGCCGCGGGAGGGCCGGTAGAGCAGTACTTC; D gene: TRBD2; J gene: TRBJ2-7; clone size: .; V gene: TRBV7-2
CDR3 protein: CASSEEMTGTTEAFF; CDR3 DNA: TGTGCCAGCAGTGAAGAAATGACAGGGACCACTGAAGCTTTCTTT; D gene: TRBD1; J gene: TRBJ1-1; clone size: .; V gene: TRBV2
CDR3 protein: CASSLESWRGADTQYF; CDR3 DNA: TGTGCCAGCAGCTTGGAGAGCTGGCGGGGGGCGGATACGCAGTATTTT; D gene: TRBD2; J gene: TRBJ2-3; clone size: .; V gene: TRBV5-4
CDR3 protein: CASTFDARVGEQYF; CDR3 DNA: TGTGCCAGCACTTTTGATGCGAGGGTAGGCGAGCAGTACTTC; D gene: .; J gene: TRBJ2-7; clone size: .; V gene: TRBV28
CDR3 protein: CAFIRAGGGETQYF; CDR3 DNA: TGTGCCTTTATTCGAGCGGGGGGGGGAGAGACCCAGTACTTC; D gene: TRBD2; J gene: TRBJ2-5; clone size: .; V gene: TRBV30
CDR3 protein: CASSPGGSIMNTEAFF; CDR3 DNA: TGTGCCAGCAGCCCAGGGGGTTCCATCATGAACACTGAAGCTTTCTTT; D gene: TRBD1; J gene: TRBJ1-1; clone size: once; V gene: TRBV11-1
CDR3 protein: CASTSTHARGPDTQYF; CDR3 DNA: TGTGCCAGCACTAGTACCCATGCCAGGGGGCCAGATACGCAGTATTTT; D gene: TRBD1; J gene: TRBJ2-3; clone size: .; V gene: TRBV28
CDR3 protein: CASSEGTSGREVYEQFF; CDR3 DNA: TGTGCCAGCAGCGAGGGGACTAGCGGGAGGGAGGTATATGAGCAGTTCTTC; D gene: TRBD2; J gene: TRBJ2-1; clone size: .; V gene: TRBV7-6
CDR3 protein: CSVYGNRGYEQYF; CDR3 DNA: TGCAGCGTTTACGGAAACAGGGGCTACGAGCAGTACTTC; D gene: TRBD1; J gene: TRBJ2-7; clone size: .; V gene: TRBV29-1
CDR3 protein: CASYGGDSNYGYTF; CDR3 DNA: TGTGCCAGCTACGGAGGGGATTCTAACTATGGCTACACCTTC; D gene: .; J gene: TRBJ1-2; clone size: .; V gene: TRBV16
CDR3 protein: CASRTSRYTDTQYF; CDR3 DNA: TGTGCCAGCAGAACTAGCCGCTACACAGATACGCAGTATTTT; D gene: .; J gene: TRBJ2-3; clone size: .; V gene: TRBV6-5
CDR3 protein: CASSPRAGESNTGELFF; CDR3 DNA: TGTGCCAGCTCACCCCGTGCGGGAGAATCAAACACCGGGGAGCTGTTTTTT; D gene: TRBD2; J gene: TRBJ2-2; clone size: .; V gene: TRBV18